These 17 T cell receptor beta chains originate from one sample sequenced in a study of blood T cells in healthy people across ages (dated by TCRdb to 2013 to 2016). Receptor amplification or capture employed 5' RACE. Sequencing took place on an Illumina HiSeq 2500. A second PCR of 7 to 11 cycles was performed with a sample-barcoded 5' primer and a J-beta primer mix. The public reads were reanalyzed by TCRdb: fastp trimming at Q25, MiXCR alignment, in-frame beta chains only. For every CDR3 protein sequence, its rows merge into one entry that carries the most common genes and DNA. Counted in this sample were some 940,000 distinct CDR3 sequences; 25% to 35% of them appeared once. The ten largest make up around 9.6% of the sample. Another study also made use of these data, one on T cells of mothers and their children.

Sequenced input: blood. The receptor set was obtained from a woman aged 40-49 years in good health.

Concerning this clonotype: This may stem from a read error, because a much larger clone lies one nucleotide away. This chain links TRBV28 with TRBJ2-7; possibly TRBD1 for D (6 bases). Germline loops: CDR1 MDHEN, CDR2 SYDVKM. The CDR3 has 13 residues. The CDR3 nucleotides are TGTACCAGCAGTTTCACAGGGAACTACGAGCAGTACTTC. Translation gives CTSSFTGNYEQYF.

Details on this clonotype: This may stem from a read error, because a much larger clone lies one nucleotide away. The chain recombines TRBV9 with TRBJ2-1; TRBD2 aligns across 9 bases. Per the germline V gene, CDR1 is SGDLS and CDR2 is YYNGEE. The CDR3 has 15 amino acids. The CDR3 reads CASSVESGGLNERFF. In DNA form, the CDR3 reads TGTGCCAGCAGCGTAGAAAGCGGGGGGCTCAATGAGCGGTTCTTC.

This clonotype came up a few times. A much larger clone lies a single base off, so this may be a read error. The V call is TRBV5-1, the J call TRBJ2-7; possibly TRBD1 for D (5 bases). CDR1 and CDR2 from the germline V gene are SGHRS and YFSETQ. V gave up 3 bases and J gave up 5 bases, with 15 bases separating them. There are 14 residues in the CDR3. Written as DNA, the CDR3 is TGCGCCAGCAGCTGGGCCCTGCAGGGCCACGAGCAGTACTTC. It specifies CASSWALQGHEQYF.

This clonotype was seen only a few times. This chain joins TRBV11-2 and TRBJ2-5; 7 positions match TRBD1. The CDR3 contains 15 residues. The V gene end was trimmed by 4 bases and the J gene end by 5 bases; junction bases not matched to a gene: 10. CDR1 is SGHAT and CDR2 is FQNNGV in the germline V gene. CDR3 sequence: CASSYPDRVRETQYF. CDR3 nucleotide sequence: TGTGCCAGCAGCTACCCCGACAGGGTGAGGGAGACCCAGTACTTC. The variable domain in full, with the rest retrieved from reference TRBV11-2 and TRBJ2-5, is EAGVAQSPRYKIIEKRQSVAFWCNPISGHATLYWYQQILGQGPKLLIQFQNNGVVDDSQLPKDRFSAERLKGVDSTLKIQPAKLEDSAVYLCASSYPDRVRETQYFGPGTRLLVL.

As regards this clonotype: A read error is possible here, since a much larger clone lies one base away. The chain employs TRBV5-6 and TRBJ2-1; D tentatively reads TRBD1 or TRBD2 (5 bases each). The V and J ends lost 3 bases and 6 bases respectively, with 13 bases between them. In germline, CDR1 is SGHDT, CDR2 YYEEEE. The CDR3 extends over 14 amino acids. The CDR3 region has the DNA TGTGCCAGCAGCTGGGCCGGGGCTAGCAATGAGCAGTTCTTC. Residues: CASSWAGASNEQFF.

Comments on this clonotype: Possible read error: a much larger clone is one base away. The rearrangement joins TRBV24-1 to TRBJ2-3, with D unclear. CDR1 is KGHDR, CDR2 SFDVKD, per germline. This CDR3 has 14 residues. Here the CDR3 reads CATRDYSWGDTQYF. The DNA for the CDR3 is TGTGCCACCAGGGATTATAGCTGGGGAGATACGCAGTATTTT.

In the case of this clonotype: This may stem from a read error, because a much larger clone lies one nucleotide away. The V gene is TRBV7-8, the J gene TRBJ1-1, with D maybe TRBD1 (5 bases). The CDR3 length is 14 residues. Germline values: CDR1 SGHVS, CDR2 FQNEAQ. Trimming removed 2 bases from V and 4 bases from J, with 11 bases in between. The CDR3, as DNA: TGTGCCAGCAGCTTAAGTTCCGGGGGCACTGAAGCTTTCTTT. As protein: CASSLSSGGTEAFF.

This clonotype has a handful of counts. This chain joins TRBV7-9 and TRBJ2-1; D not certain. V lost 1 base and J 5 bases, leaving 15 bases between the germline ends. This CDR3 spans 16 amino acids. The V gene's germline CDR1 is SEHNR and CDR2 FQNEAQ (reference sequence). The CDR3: CASSLGLSPLDNEQFF. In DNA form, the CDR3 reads TGTGCCAGCAGCTTAGGCCTTTCCCCCTTAGACAATGAGCAGTTCTTC.

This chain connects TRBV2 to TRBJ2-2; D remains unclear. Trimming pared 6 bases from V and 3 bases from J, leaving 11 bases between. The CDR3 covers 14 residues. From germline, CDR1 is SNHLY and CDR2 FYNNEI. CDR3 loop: CASRMWGYTGELFF. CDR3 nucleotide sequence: TGTGCCAGCAGGATGTGGGGTTACACCGGGGAGCTGTTTTTT.

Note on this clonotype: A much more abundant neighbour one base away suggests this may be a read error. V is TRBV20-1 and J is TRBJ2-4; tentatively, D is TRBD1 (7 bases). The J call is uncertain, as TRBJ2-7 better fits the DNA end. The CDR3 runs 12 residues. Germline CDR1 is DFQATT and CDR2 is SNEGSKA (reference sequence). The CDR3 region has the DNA TGCAGTGCTAGTCAGGGGGGAAACGAGCAGTACTTC. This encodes CSASQGGNEQYF.

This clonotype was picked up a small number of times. CDR3 DNA sequence: TGCGCCAGCAGCTTGGGGTGGGGCGACGATCAAGAGACCCAGTACTTC. Protein sequence: CASSLGWGDDQETQYF. The chain carries TRBV5-1 and TRBJ2-5; possibly TRBD1 for D (5 bases). CDR1 and CDR2 (germline): SGHRS, YFSETQ. The germline V and J ends were trimmed by 0 bases and 2 bases, with 14 bases remaining between them. This CDR3 spans 16 amino acids.

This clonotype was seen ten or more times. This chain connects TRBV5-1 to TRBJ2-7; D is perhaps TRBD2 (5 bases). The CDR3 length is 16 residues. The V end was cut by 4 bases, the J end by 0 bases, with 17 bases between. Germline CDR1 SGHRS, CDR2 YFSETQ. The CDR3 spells CASSPRTTGSSYEQYF. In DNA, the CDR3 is TGCGCCAGCAGCCCGCGGACGACGGGGAGCTCCTACGAGCAGTACTTC.

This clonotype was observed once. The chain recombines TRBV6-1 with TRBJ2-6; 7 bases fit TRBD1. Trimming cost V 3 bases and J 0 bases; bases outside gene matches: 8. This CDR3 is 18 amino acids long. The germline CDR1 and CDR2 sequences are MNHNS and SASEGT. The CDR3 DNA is TGTGCCAGCAGTGAGAGACAGGGCCAACTCTCTGGGGCCAACGTCCTGACTTTC. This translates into CASSERQGQLSGANVLTF.

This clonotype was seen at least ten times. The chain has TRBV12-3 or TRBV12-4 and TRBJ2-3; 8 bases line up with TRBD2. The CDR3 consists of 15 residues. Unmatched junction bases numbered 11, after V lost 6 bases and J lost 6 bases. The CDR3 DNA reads TGTGCCAGCAGCCGCCAAGCCGGGGGGGACGATACGCAGTATTTT. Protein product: CASSRQAGGDDTQYF.

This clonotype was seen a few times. Here the CDR3 DNA reads TGTGCCAGCAGCCAAGACGACAGTCCCTACGAGCAGTACTTC. It encodes CASSQDDSPYEQYF. The chain joins TRBV3-1 to TRBJ2-7, with D possibly being TRBD1 (5 bases). The CDR3 extends over 14 amino acids. The germline V gene encodes CDR1 LGHDT and CDR2 YNNKEL (reference sequence). Trimming cost V 0 bases and J 2 bases, with 8 bases left between them.

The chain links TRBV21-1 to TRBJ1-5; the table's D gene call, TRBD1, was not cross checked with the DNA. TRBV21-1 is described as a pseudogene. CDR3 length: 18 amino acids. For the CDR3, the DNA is TGTGCCACCCCGTGGGGAGTTGAGGTTGGGGGTGCGGGTCAGCCCCGGCATTTT. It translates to CATPWGVEVGGAGQPRHF.

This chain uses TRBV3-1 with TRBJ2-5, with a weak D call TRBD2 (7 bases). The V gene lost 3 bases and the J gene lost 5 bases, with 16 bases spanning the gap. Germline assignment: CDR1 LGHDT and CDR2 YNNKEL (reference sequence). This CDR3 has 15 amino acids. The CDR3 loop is CASSQKWGGVETQYF. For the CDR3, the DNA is TGTGCCAGCAGCCAGAAGTGGGGGGGCGTGGAGACCCAGTACTTC.